The 12 T cell receptor beta chains below come from one sample, sequenced in a study of CD8 T cells in Susac syndrome. RNA in amounts of roughly 0.5 to 1 ug was reverse transcribed with random hexamers. TCRdb fed the immunoSEQ multiplex PCR reads into MiXCR, producing one record per CDR3 protein. The table lists 170,000 or so distinct CDR3 sequences, around 96% of them singletons. Sequences were obtained from CD4+ T cells from PBMCs. These receptor sequences come from a human donor with Susac syndrome.

V gene TRBV5-1 combines with J gene TRBJ2-7; D is unclear. Germline-derived CDR1 and CDR2 are SGHRS and YFSETQ. V was shortened by 0 bases and J by 7 bases, with 11 bases between the two germline ends. The CDR3 has 13 amino acids. As DNA, the CDR3 is TGCGCCAGCAGCTTGGCGGGCAGGTCAGAGCAGTACTTC. Translating it yields CASSLAGRSEQYF.

A note on this clonotype: The junction departs from germline at one end; a sequencing error may be responsible. This chain connects TRBV3-1 to TRBJ2-5; D is ambiguous. The CDR3 sequence is 12 residues long. Germline CDR1 is LGHDT and CDR2 is YNNKEL (reference sequence). DNA of the CDR3: TGTGCCAGCAGCCAAGACCAGGAGACCCAGTACTTC. As protein: CASSQDQETQYF.

The chain joins TRBV5-4 to TRBJ2-7; D perhaps matches TRBD1 (5 bases). The CDR3 loop spans 13 amino acids. The V and J ends lost 2 bases and 5 bases respectively, with 11 bases between them. Germline CDR1 and CDR2: SGHNT and YYREEE (reference sequence). CDR3 region: CASSLDSQNEQYV. CDR3 coding DNA: TGTGCCAGCAGCTTAGACAGTCAAAACGAGCAGTACGTC.

The chain links TRBV7-3 to TRBJ2-1; possibly TRBD2 for D (5 bases). Trimming stripped 4 bases from V and 3 bases from J, with 16 bases between. Germline CDR1 is SGHTA and CDR2 is FQGTGA. The CDR3 length is 16 residues. In DNA form, the CDR3 reads TGTGCCAGCAGCTCCGGACCTAAAGGAGGCTACAATGAGCAGTTCTTC. As protein: CASSSGPKGGYNEQFF.

The V gene is TRBV21-1, the J gene TRBJ2-4; no check of the table's D call, TRBD1, against the DNA was made. TRBV21-1 is flagged as a pseudogene. The CDR3 is 12 residues long. CDR3 DNA sequence: TGTGCCAGCAGGGCCGGGGGGAACTTTCAGTACTTC. Its protein product is CASRAGGNFQYF.

This sequence joins TRBV4-3 and TRBJ1-1, with D perhaps TRBD1 (6 bases). V shed 2 bases and J shed 3 bases, with 10 bases lying between them. The length of the CDR3 is 14 residues. The germline V gene has CDR1 LGHNA and CDR2 YSLEER. The CDR3 sequence is CASSQNREYTEAFF. As DNA, the CDR3 is TGCGCCAGCAGCCAAAACAGGGAGTACACTGAAGCTTTCTTT.

The gene calls are TRBV5-1 and TRBJ2-5, with TRBD2 as a possible D gene (5 bases). Germline V gene lookup returns CDR1 SGHRS and CDR2 YFSETQ. The CDR3 has 15 residues. Between the trimmed V and J ends, which lost 2 bases and 0 bases, there was a span of 11 bases. The CDR3 DNA follows: TGCGCCAGCAGCTTCGACGGACTGAACCAAGAGACCCAGTACTTC. This gives the protein CASSFDGLNQETQYF.

This chain links TRBV6-2 or TRBV6-3 with TRBJ2-1; TRBD2 aligns across 8 bases. V dropped 5 bases and J dropped 4; count of bases not matched to a gene: 1. In germline, CDR1 is MNHEY, CDR2 SVGEGT. The CDR3 runs 13 residues. The CDR3 here is CASSGLAYNEQFF. DNA for the CDR3: TGTGCCAGCAGTGGACTAGCATACAATGAGCAGTTCTTC.

V gene TRBV11-2 combines with J gene TRBJ2-5; 7 bases agree with TRBD2. This CDR3 spans 16 amino acids. The germline gives CDR1 SGHAT, CDR2 FQNNGV. Trimming removed 3 bases from V and 5 bases from J; junction bases left unmatched: 12. The CDR3 spells CASSFNPAGRRETQYF. The CDR3 coding sequence is TGTGCCAGCAGCTTTAATCCAGCGGGGAGGCGGGAGACCCAGTACTTC.

The chain is built from TRBV6-2 or TRBV6-3 and TRBJ2-7; 7 positions agree with TRBD2. The length of the CDR3 is 14 residues. Germline loops: CDR1 MNHEY, CDR2 SVGEGT. V dropped 2 bases and J dropped 1; count of bases not matched to a gene: 2. CDR3 sequence reads: CASSYRRGSYEQYF. DNA for the CDR3: TGTGCCAGCAGTTACCGGCGGGGGTCCTACGAGCAGTACTTC.

The count of this clonotype is one. J is TRBJ2-3 and V is TRBV7-3; D is undetermined. CDR1 is SGHTA, CDR2 FQGTGA, per germline. The V end lost 3 bases, the J end lost 5 bases, and 6 bases lay between the germline ends. The CDR3 sequence is 12 residues long. CDR3 loop: CASSFNRDTQYF. For the CDR3, the DNA is TGTGCCAGCAGCTTTAACAGAGATACGCAGTATTTT.

The rearrangement joins TRBV15 to TRBJ2-3; 9 bases map to TRBD2. Germline V gene lookup returns CDR1 LNHNV and CDR2 YYDKDF (reference sequence). J gave up 3 bases and V 2 bases, and 3 bases lay outside the gene matches. The CDR3 covers 15 residues. CDR3 sequence reads: CATSRPSGATDTQYF. The CDR3 DNA follows: TGTGCCACCAGCAGACCTAGCGGGGCAACAGATACGCAGTATTTT.